The clone carrying this T cell receptor (beta chain) was detected only a few times. Its antigen is currently unknown. The sample belongs to a study of T cells in Graves' hyperthyroidism and ophthalmopathy. Study results and caveats: Ophthalmopathy was separated from stable hyperthyroidism by a 13 V-J model. Most clonotypes that expanded in the thyroid above 0.001 also showed up in blood.

Amplification targeted TCR beta CDR3 regions from RNA transcripts. The HTBI primer set drove a first-round RT-PCR of the TCR CDR3. Each CDR3 protein is one row after TCRdb ran MiXCR on the multiplex PCR reads. The profile shows around 480,000 distinct CDR3 sequences, around an eighth of them singletons. The study based diagnoses on clinical symptoms, serum thyroxine and TRAb, thyroid ultrasound and orbital computed tomography. Fresh peripheral blood, approximately 10 ml, yielded the PBMCs. This receptor was taken from a woman aged 18-30 years with Graves' hyperthyroidism. The source material was blood.

This chain's CDR3 is CASSHRTGRGNTEAFF. DNA for the CDR3: TGTGCCAGCAGCCACCGGACAGGGCGCGGGAACACTGAAGCTTTCTTT. V gene TRBV5-4 combines with J gene TRBJ1-1; 8 bases are shared with TRBD1. V was pared by 4 bases and J by 1 base, with 9 bases of the junction left unmatched. The CDR3 is 16 amino acids. Germline V lookup: CDR1 SGHNT, CDR2 YYREEE (reference sequence).